This TCR beta chain emerged from a study of T cells after yellow fever vaccination. TCRdb itself ran the 5' RACE reads through MiXCR, one entry per CDR3 protein. The data hold about 330,000 distinct CDR3 sequences, with 4.1% observed a single time. Germline V gives CDR1 SEHNR, CDR2 FQNEAQ (reference sequence). The V gene lost 5 bases and the J gene lost 8 bases, with 15 bases spanning the gap. The CDR3 is 13 residues long. This clonotype was counted ten times or more. The genes are TRBV7-9 and TRBJ1-1; D is uncertain. The material sequenced was PBMCs, taken 5 days after the yellow fever booster vaccination. The sequence was collected from a man younger than 35 who received the YFV17D yellow fever vaccine. The CDR3 here is CASSPPWAGEAFF. The CDR3 region has the DNA TGTGCCAGCAGCCCCCCATGGGCTGGGGAAGCTTTCTTT.